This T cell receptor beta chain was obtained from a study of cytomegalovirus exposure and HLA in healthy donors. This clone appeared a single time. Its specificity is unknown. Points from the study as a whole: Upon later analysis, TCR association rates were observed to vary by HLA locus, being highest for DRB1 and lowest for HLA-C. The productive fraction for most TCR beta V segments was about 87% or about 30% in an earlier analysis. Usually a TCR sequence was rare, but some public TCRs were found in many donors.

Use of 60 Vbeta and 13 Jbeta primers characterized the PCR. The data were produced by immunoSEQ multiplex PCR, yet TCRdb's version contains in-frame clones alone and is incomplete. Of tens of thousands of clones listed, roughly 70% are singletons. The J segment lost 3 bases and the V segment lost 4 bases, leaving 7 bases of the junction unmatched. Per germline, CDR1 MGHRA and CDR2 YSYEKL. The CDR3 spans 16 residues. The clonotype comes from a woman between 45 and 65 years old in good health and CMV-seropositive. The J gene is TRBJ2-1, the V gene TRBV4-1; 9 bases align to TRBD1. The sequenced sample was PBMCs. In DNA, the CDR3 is TGCGCCAGCAGCCTACCGACAGGGGGGGGCTACAATGAGCAGTTCTTC. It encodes CASSLPTGGGYNEQFF.